This note documents a single TCR beta chain sequence. Antigen: not known. PCR or immunohistochemistry showed mismatch repair deficiency in every enrolled patient. The CDR3 has 14 amino acids. Germline V gives CDR1 SGHNT, CDR2 YENEEA. V was clipped by 1 base and J by 0 bases, with 5 bases between them. The sample comes from a study of PD-1 blockade in mismatch repair-deficient tumors. Sequencing was performed with immunoSEQ multiplex PCR; in TCRdb, only in-frame clones are kept and a portion is missing. This sample has about 84,000 clones, with over 70% found just once. Study-wide points: After pembrolizumab, tumor-resident clones rose rapidly, then generally contracted before radiologic responses.

The sample in question was peripheral blood, obtained 12 weeks after starting pembrolizumab. This chain links TRBV11-3 with TRBJ2-3; the D is unclear. This clonotype originated in an adult with mismatch repair-deficient cancer. CDR3 bases: TGTGCCAGCAGCTTAGGCAAAAGCACAGATACGCAGTATTTT. Protein sequence: CASSLGKSTDTQYF.